The rows below give T cell receptor beta chains drawn from one sample of a study of CD8 T cells in Susac syndrome. TCRdb called the immunoSEQ multiplex PCR reads again in MiXCR, with one record for every CDR3 protein. The sample shows 210,000 or so distinct CDR3 sequences, approximately 94% of them seen only once. Material: CD4+ T cells from PBMCs. The source of these receptors is a human donor with Susac syndrome. CDR3s include the opening cysteine and the closing phenylalanine or tryptophan. Fields, in order: V gene, J gene, clone size, D gene, CDR3 protein, CDR3 DNA. D genes are given only for firm matches. The size of a clone is reported for some rows only, either as once, few or many, or as a class for expanded clones.

V: TRBV9; J: TRBJ2-3; size: .; D: .; CDR3: CAAWQPHSTDTQYF; DNA: TGTGCCGCGTGGCAGCCCCATAGCACAGATACGCAGTATTTT
V: TRBV20-1; J: TRBJ2-1; size: .; D: TRBD1; CDR3: CSARDSDRASWYGEQFF; DNA: TGCAGTGCTAGAGATTCGGACAGGGCGTCTTGGTATGGTGAGCAGTTCTTC
V: TRBV6-2/TRBV6-3; J: TRBJ2-5; size: .; D: .; CDR3: CASSPGWSGETQYF; DNA: TGTGCCAGCAGCCCCGGATGGAGCGGGGAGACCCAGTACTTC
V: TRBV9; J: TRBJ2-3; size: .; D: .; CDR3: CASSVEAQGGGTDTQYF; DNA: TGTGCCAGCAGCGTAGAAGCACAGGGTGGGGGCACAGATACGCAGTATTTT
V: TRBV30; J: TRBJ2-7; size: .; D: .; CDR3: CAWSPNLQVAYEQYF; DNA: TGTGCCTGGAGTCCAAACCTACAGGTTGCCTACGAGCAGTACTTC
V: TRBV20-1; J: TRBJ1-4; size: .; D: TRBD1; CDR3: CSASWTGGGKLFF; DNA: TGCAGTGCTAGTTGGACAGGGGGAGGCAAACTGTTTTTT
V: TRBV20-1; J: TRBJ1-1; size: .; D: .; CDR3: CSATYIQGTEAFF; DNA: TGCAGTGCTACTTACATACAGGGCACTGAAGCTTTCTTT
V: TRBV30; J: TRBJ1-2; size: .; D: .; CDR3: CAWSVGVRDGYTF; DNA: TGTGCCTGGAGTGTAGGTGTTCGGGATGGCTACACCTTC
V: TRBV7-3; J: TRBJ2-1; size: .; D: .; CDR3: CASSVTASAMYEQFF; DNA: TGTGCCAGCAGCGTCACAGCGTCAGCGATGTATGAGCAGTTCTTC
V: TRBV29-1; J: TRBJ1-2; size: .; D: .; CDR3: CSVLGADGYTF; DNA: TGCAGCGTTCTCGGGGCGGATGGCTACACCTTC
V: TRBV28; J: TRBJ2-2; size: .; D: .; CDR3: CASSFPSQVTGELFF; DNA: TGTGCCAGCAGTTTTCCTAGCCAGGTGACCGGGGAGCTGTTTTTT
V: TRBV4-2; J: TRBJ1-3; size: once; D: .; CDR3: CASSQGLPGRSSGNTIYF; DNA: TGTGCCAGCAGCCAAGGTCTCCCGGGACGGAGCTCTGGAAACACCATATATTTT